Shown below are 31 T cell receptor beta chains from a single sample sequenced in a study of blood T cell repertoires in COVID-19. Some clones are missing from TCRdb's copy, which holds only in-frame ones; the method was immunoSEQ multiplex PCR. The table includes roughly 71,000 clones, just over 85% detected once. The sample consisted of peripheral blood. The source of these receptors is a young man with acute or convalescent COVID-19.

The rearrangement joins TRBV6-5 to TRBJ1-2; weak D call: TRBD1 (5 bases). V was cut by 5 bases and J by 1 base, with 8 bases left in between. Germline V gives CDR1 MNHEY, CDR2 SVGAGI. The CDR3 length is 13 residues. The CDR3 sequence is CASSRTSNYGYTF. As DNA, the CDR3 is TGTGCCAGCAGTCGGACAAGTAACTATGGCTACACCTTC.

J is TRBJ2-1 and V is TRBV6-1, with TRBD2 identical over 12 bases. The V gene end was trimmed by 4 bases and the J gene end by 6 bases; junction bases not matched to a gene: 10. The germline V gene has CDR1 MNHNS and CDR2 SASEGT. The CDR3 spans 17 residues. CDR3 sequence reads: CASSVRRLAGVSNEQFF. CDR3 DNA: TGTGCCAGCAGTGTTAGACGACTAGCGGGAGTCTCCAATGAGCAGTTCTTC.

This chain uses TRBV3-1 (or the pseudogene TRBV3-2) with TRBJ1-4; possibly TRBD1 for D (5 bases). CDR1 is LGHDT, CDR2 YNNKEL, per germline (reference sequence). The V end was cut by 4 bases, the J end by 6 bases, with 15 bases between. This CDR3 comprises 15 residues. CDR3 sequence reads: CASSREWGLDEKLFF. CDR3 DNA: TGTGCCAGCAGCCGAGAATGGGGCTTAGATGAAAAACTGTTTTTT.

The rearrangement joins TRBV14 to TRBJ1-2, with D perhaps TRBD1 (6 bases). This CDR3 contains 13 residues. Trimming stripped 0 bases from V and 5 bases from J, with 7 bases between. Germline CDR1 SGHDN, CDR2 FVKESK. The CDR3 region has the DNA TGTGCCAGCAGCCAAGAGGGGGCATATGGCTACACCTTC. Encoded protein: CASSQEGAYGYTF.

The chain couples TRBV18 to TRBJ1-2, with TRBD1 matching 11 bases. CDR3 length: 18 residues. With V trimmed by 4 bases and J by 0 bases, 10 bases remained unmatched. Germline CDR1 and CDR2: KGHSH and LQKENI. CDR3 residues: CASSLLGQGAGANYGYTF. For the CDR3, the DNA is TGTGCCAGCTCACTTCTAGGACAGGGGGCCGGAGCTAACTATGGCTACACCTTC.

The V gene is TRBV9, the J gene TRBJ2-1; 8 nucleotides line up with TRBD2. CDR1 is SGDLS and CDR2 is YYNGEE in the germline V gene. Trimming cost V 4 bases and J 8 bases; bases outside gene matches: 11. The CDR3 loop spans 15 amino acids. CDR3: CASSPPGTRVYEQFF. In DNA form, the CDR3 reads TGTGCCAGCAGCCCCCCCGGGACTAGGGTCTATGAGCAGTTCTTC.

The rearrangement joins TRBV18 to TRBJ1-5; D is unclear. Germline V gives CDR1 KGHSH, CDR2 LQKENI. There are 14 residues in the CDR3. Trimming removed 0 bases at V and 4 bases at J, with 7 bases between. CDR3 DNA sequence: TGTGCCAGCTCACCACCCTCAGTAAATCAGCCCCAGCATTTT. This translates into CASSPPSVNQPQHF.

This sequence joins TRBV4-2 and TRBJ2-7, with 11 bases lining up with TRBD2. Trimming cost V 1 base and J 1 base; bases outside gene matches: 6. There are 17 residues in the CDR3. Germline CDR1 LGHNA, CDR2 YNFKEQ. CDR3 amino acids: CASSQAQRTSGSYEQYF. In DNA form, the CDR3 reads TGTGCCAGCAGCCAAGCGCAGCGGACTAGCGGGTCCTACGAGCAGTACTTC.

The gene calls are TRBV7-9 and TRBJ1-5, with no clear D. With 1 base removed from V and 5 bases from J, the gap between germline ends came to 6 bases. Germline loops: CDR1 SEHNR, CDR2 FQNEAQ (reference sequence). The CDR3 length is 13 residues. CDR3 loop: CASSLEQHQPQHF. The CDR3 DNA reads as TGTGCCAGCAGCTTAGAACAGCATCAGCCCCAGCATTTT. The whole variable domain, remainder taken from reference TRBV7-9 and TRBJ1-5, is DTGVSQNPRHKITKRGQNVTFRCDPISEHNRLYWYRQTLGQGPEFLTYFQNEAQLEKSRLLSDRFSAERPKGSFSTLEIQRTEQGDSAMYLCASSLEQHQPQHFGDGTRLSIL.

The J gene is TRBJ2-5, the V gene TRBV20-1; 14 nucleotides agree with TRBD2. The CDR3 runs 17 residues. Germline lookup yields CDR1 DFQATT and CDR2 SNEGSKA (reference sequence). The trim removed 3 bases at V and 5 bases at J, leaving 11 bases unmatched. CDR3 amino acids: CSASWGLAGESGETQYF. The CDR3 DNA follows: TGCAGTGCTAGTTGGGGACTAGCGGGGGAATCGGGGGAGACCCAGTACTTC.

This rearrangement joins TRBV4-2 to TRBJ1-1, with D tentatively TRBD1 (5 bases). CDR3 length: 14 residues. Germline V CDR1 and CDR2: LGHNA, YNFKEQ. The V end lost 1 base, the J end lost 6 bases, and 12 bases lay between the germline ends. The CDR3 protein is CASSQGGESAEAFF. The CDR3 DNA follows: TGTGCCAGCAGCCAAGGGGGGGAGTCAGCTGAAGCTTTCTTT.

This chain uses TRBV19 with TRBJ2-1, with 9 bases matching TRBD2. J lost 5 bases, V lost 0 bases, and 11 bases had no gene match. The CDR3 loop spans 18 amino acids. Germline V gene lookup returns CDR1 LNHDA and CDR2 SQIVND (reference sequence). The CDR3 loop is CASSIDGVASGRHNEQFF. The CDR3 DNA is TGTGCCAGTAGTATAGATGGAGTGGCGAGCGGGAGGCACAATGAGCAGTTCTTC.

The chain couples TRBV19 to TRBJ1-5; the match to TRBD1 covers 7 bases. The CDR3 spans 15 residues. Trimming removed 4 bases from V and 0 bases from J; junction bases left unmatched: 3. Germline values: CDR1 LNHDA, CDR2 SQIVND (reference sequence). DNA for the CDR3: TGTGCCAGTAGTAGGGACAGTTATAGCAATCAGCCCCAGCATTTT. Translating it yields CASSRDSYSNQPQHF.

V and J are TRBV2 and TRBJ2-1; 11 nucleotides match TRBD2. The CDR3 runs 15 residues. Per the germline V gene, CDR1 is SNHLY and CDR2 is FYNNEI. J was trimmed by 9 bases and V by 4 bases; bases with no gene match: 8. The CDR3 DNA is TGTGCCAGCAGTGCCTCTAGCGGGGGGTGGGGTGAGCAGTTCTTC. It is translated as CASSASSGGWGEQFF.

V gene TRBV2 combines with J gene TRBJ1-6; D is perhaps TRBD1 (5 bases). This CDR3 is 13 amino acids long. The V gene lost 7 bases and the J gene lost 5 bases, with 9 bases spanning the gap. CDR1 is SNHLY and CDR2 is FYNNEI in the germline V gene. CDR3 protein: CASNARDNSPLHF. The DNA of the CDR3 is TGTGCCAGCAACGCCAGGGATAATTCACCCCTCCACTTT.

V gene TRBV2 combines with J gene TRBJ2-1; TRBD2 agrees at 7 bases. V dropped 10 bases and J dropped 3; count of bases not matched to a gene: 9. This CDR3 comprises 14 residues. Germline V gene sequence: CDR1 SNHLY, CDR2 FYNNEI. This chain's CDR3 is CAISGTNNYNEQFF. CDR3 DNA sequence: TGTGCCATAAGCGGGACCAACAACTACAATGAGCAGTTCTTC.

This clone has a single count. V is TRBV5-1 and J is TRBJ2-3, with TRBD2 identical over 7 bases. Germline V CDR1 and CDR2: SGHRS, YFSETQ. This CDR3 contains 15 residues. Unmatched junction bases numbered 9, after V lost 4 bases and J lost 4 bases. The CDR3 sequence: CASSIAVREADTQYF. The CDR3 DNA is TGCGCCAGCAGCATCGCAGTCCGGGAGGCAGATACGCAGTATTTT.

V usage is TRBV13 and J usage is TRBJ2-2, with 9 bases that match TRBD2. V was pared by 5 bases and J by 8 bases, with 12 bases of the junction left unmatched. This CDR3 comprises 16 residues. Germline V gene sequence: CDR1 PRHDT, CDR2 FYEKMQ (reference sequence). The CDR3 nucleotides read TGTGCCAGCAGCCCGAACCGCGGGAGGGCCGATGGGGAGCTGTTTTTT. Its translation is CASSPNRGRADGELFF.

The rearrangement links TRBV7-9 to TRBJ1-1; 8 nucleotides line up with TRBD1. Trimming at V came to 4 bases and at J to 1 base, leaving 2 bases not matched to a gene. Germline assignment: CDR1 SEHNR and CDR2 FQNEAQ (reference sequence). The CDR3 totals 14 residues. CDR3 sequence reads: CASSSGTGNTEAFF. In DNA form, the CDR3 reads TGTGCCAGCAGCTCAGGGACAGGGAACACTGAAGCTTTCTTT.

J is TRBJ2-3 and V is TRBV7-9; 8 positions match TRBD2. Per the germline V gene, CDR1 is SEHNR and CDR2 is FQNEAQ (reference sequence). Trimming cost V 3 bases and J 0 bases; bases outside gene matches: 14. This CDR3 spans 19 amino acids. The CDR3 DNA reads as TGTGCCAGCAGCTTGTGGCGAGCGGGGGCCCTATACAGCACAGATACGCAGTATTTT. The encoded protein is CASSLWRAGALYSTDTQYF.

This clone has just one count. The chain joins TRBV2 to TRBJ1-5, with 7 positions matching TRBD1. The germline CDR1 and CDR2 sequences are SNHLY and FYNNEI. V lost 3 bases and J lost 3; bases outside the gene matches: 5. This CDR3 contains 15 residues. CDR3 coding DNA: TGTGCCAGCAGTGAGGAAGGGGGCCTCAATCAGCCCCAGCATTTT. This translates into CASSEEGGLNQPQHF. Combining the CDR3 with reference TRBV2 and TRBJ1-5 gives the whole variable domain EPEVTQTPSHQVTQMGQEVILRCVPISNHLYFYWYRQILGQKVEFLVSFYNNEISEKSEIFDDQFSVERPDGSNFTLKIRSTKLEDSAMYFCASSEEGGLNQPQHFGDGTRLSIL.

The rearrangement uses TRBV10-3 and TRBJ1-2, with D perhaps matching TRBD1 (5 bases). Germline CDR1 reads ENHRY; CDR2 reads SYGVKD. The V end lost 8 bases, the J end lost 0 bases, and 10 bases lay between the germline ends. CDR3 length equals 13 residues. As DNA, the CDR3 is TGTGCCATCGGGGAGGGACCTAACTATGGCTACACCTTC. It codes for CAIGEGPNYGYTF.

The rearrangement joins TRBV9 to TRBJ2-1; D is undetermined. The CDR3 has 15 amino acids. Per the germline V gene, CDR1 is SGDLS and CDR2 is YYNGEE. V was trimmed by 7 bases and J by 0 bases, leaving 14 bases between them. The CDR3 sequence is CASGRFPLSYNEQFF. Here the CDR3 DNA reads TGTGCCAGCGGGCGCTTCCCACTCTCCTACAATGAGCAGTTCTTC.

The V gene is TRBV5-1, the J gene TRBJ2-2; the D gene is possibly TRBD2 (6 bases). The germline V and J ends were trimmed by 1 base and 3 bases, with 16 bases remaining between them. From germline, CDR1 is SGHRS and CDR2 YFSETQ. This CDR3 has 17 residues. The CDR3 sequence is CASSLKLGGDYTGELFF. In DNA form, the CDR3 reads TGCGCCAGCAGCTTGAAGTTAGGAGGGGACTACACCGGGGAGCTGTTTTTT. The full variable domain, rest sourced from reference TRBV5-1 and TRBJ2-2, is KAGVTQTPRYLIKTRGQQVTLSCSPISGHRSVSWYQQTPGQGLQFLFEYFSETQRNKGNFPGRFSGRQFSNSRSEMNVSTLELGDSALYLCASSLKLGGDYTGELFFGEGSRLTVL.

The CDR3 DNA sequence: TGTGCCAGCAGCAGCGGGGACGGGACCCAGTACTTC. Translated: CASSSGDGTQYF. The V call is TRBV2, the J call TRBJ2-5; 7 bases fit TRBD2. The J segment lost 7 bases and the V segment lost 6 bases, leaving 5 bases of the junction unmatched. Germline loops: CDR1 SNHLY, CDR2 FYNNEI. This CDR3 contains 12 residues. The whole variable domain, remainder taken from reference TRBV2 and TRBJ2-5, is EPEVTQTPSHQVTQMGQEVILRCVPISNHLYFYWYRQILGQKVEFLVSFYNNEISEKSEIFDDQFSVERPDGSNFTLKIRSTKLEDSAMYFCASSSGDGTQYFGPGTRLLVL.

The chain is built from TRBV14 and TRBJ1-2; no firm D call. The length of the CDR3 is 13 residues. Germline CDR1 is SGHDN and CDR2 is FVKESK. V lost 4 bases and J 4 bases, leaving 10 bases between the germline ends. The CDR3 sequence is CASSLGRTYGYTF. The DNA for the CDR3 is TGTGCCAGCAGCCTCGGGAGGACCTATGGCTACACCTTC.

Concerning this clone: Different DNA sequences within this sample yield the same CDR3. The CDR3 loop is CAIGQGLTEAFF. The CDR3 nucleotides are TGTGCCATCGGACAGGGTCTCACTGAAGCTTTCTTT. The V and J genes are TRBV10-3 and TRBJ1-1, with TRBD1 matching 8 bases. V shed 8 bases, J shed 4 bases, and the junction held 3 bases outside the gene matches. This CDR3 contains 12 residues. CDR1 is ENHRY, CDR2 SYGVKD, per germline.

This chain's CDR3 is CASSQDRAQPQHF. CDR3 nucleotides: TGTGCCAGCAGCCAGGACAGAGCCCAGCCCCAGCATTTT. The chain links TRBV7-2 to TRBJ1-5; D is possibly TRBD1 (6 bases). There are 13 residues in the CDR3. The germline CDR1 and CDR2 sequences are SGHTA and FQGNSA. The V and J ends lost 5 bases and 7 bases respectively, with 12 bases between them.

This chain uses TRBV6-2 or TRBV6-3 with TRBJ2-2, with a tentative D call TRBD1 (6 bases). V dropped 0 bases and J dropped 4 bases, with 12 bases sitting between them. Germline lookup yields CDR1 MNHEY and CDR2 SVGEGT. The CDR3 is made up of 16 amino acids. Here the CDR3 DNA reads TGTGCCAGCAGTTACTCCGGGACAAGACTCACCGGGGAGCTGTTTTTT. This sequence encodes CASSYSGTRLTGELFF.

The V gene is TRBV5-1, the J gene TRBJ1-1; 10 nucleotides agree with TRBD1. The CDR3 covers 15 residues. The V gene's germline CDR1 is SGHRS and CDR2 YFSETQ. Trimming took 4 bases from V and 1 from J; bases not matched to a gene: 4. This CDR3 is CASSIWTGGNTEAFF. DNA for the CDR3: TGCGCCAGCAGCATATGGACAGGGGGGAACACTGAAGCTTTCTTT.

This sequence joins TRBV30 and TRBJ2-3; 7 bases map to TRBD1. The J segment lost 7 bases and the V segment lost 3 bases, leaving 16 bases of the junction unmatched. This CDR3 is 16 amino acids long. The germline CDR1 and CDR2 sequences are GTSNPN and SVGIG (reference sequence). The CDR3: CAWSAPGQTNLNTQYF. DNA of the CDR3: TGTGCCTGGAGCGCCCCGGGACAGACCAACCTTAATACGCAGTATTTT.